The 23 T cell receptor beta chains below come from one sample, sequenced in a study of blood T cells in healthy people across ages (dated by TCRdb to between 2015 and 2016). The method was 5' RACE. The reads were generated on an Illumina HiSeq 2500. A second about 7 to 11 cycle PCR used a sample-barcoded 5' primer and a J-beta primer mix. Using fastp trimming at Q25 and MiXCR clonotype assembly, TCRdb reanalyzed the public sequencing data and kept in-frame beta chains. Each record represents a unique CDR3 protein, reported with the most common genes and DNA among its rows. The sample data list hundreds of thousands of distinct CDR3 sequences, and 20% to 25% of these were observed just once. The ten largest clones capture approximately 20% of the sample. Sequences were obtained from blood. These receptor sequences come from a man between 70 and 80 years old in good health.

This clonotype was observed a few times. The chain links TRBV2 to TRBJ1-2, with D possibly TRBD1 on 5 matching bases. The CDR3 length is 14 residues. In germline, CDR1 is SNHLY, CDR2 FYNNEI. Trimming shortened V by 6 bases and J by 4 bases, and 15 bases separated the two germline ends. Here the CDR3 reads CASRTEDISYGYTF. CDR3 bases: TGTGCCAGCAGGACCGAGGACATAAGCTATGGCTACACCTTC. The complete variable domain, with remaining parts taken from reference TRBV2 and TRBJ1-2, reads EPEVTQTPSHQVTQMGQEVILRCVPISNHLYFYWYRQILGQKVEFLVSFYNNEISEKSEIFDDQFSVERPDGSNFTLKIRSTKLEDSAMYFCASRTEDISYGYTFGSGTRLTVV.

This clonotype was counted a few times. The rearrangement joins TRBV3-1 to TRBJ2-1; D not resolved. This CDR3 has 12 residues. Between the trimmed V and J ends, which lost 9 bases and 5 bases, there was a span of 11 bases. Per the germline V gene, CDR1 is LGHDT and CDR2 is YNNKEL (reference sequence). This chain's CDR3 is CASTPRDNEQFF. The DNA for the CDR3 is TGTGCCAGTACCCCTCGAGACAATGAGCAGTTCTTC.

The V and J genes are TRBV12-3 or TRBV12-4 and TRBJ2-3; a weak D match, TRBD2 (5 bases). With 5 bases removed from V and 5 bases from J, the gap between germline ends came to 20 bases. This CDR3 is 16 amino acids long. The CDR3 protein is CASSQGSGKIRDTQYF. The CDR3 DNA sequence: TGTGCCAGCAGTCAAGGGAGCGGAAAAATCAGAGATACGCAGTATTTT.

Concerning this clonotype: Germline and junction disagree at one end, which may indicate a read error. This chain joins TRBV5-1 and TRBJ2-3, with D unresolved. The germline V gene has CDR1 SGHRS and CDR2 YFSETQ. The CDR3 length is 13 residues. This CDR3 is CASSLVSTDTQCF. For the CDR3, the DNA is TGCGCCAGCAGCTTGGTGAGCACAGATACGCAGTGTTTT.

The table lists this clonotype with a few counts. The CDR3 sequence: CASSLATASGADTQYF. As DNA, the CDR3 is TGTGCCAGCAGCTTAGCTACCGCCTCTGGTGCAGATACGCAGTATTTT. V usage is TRBV7-9 and J usage is TRBJ2-3; D gene uncertain. The CDR3 extends over 16 amino acids. CDR1 is SEHNR and CDR2 is FQNEAQ in the germline V gene (reference sequence). The germline V and J ends were trimmed by 0 bases and 4 bases, with 14 bases remaining between them.

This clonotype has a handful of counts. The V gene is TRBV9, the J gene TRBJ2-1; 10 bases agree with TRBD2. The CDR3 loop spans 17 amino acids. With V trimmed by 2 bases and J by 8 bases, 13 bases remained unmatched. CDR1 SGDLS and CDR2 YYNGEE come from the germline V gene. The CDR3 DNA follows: TGTGCCAGCAGCGTGACCTTGAGCGGGAGGGGGAAAGATGAGCAGTTCTTC. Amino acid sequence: CASSVTLSGRGKDEQFF.

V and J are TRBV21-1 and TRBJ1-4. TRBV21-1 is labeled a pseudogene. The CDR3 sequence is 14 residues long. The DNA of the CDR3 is TGTGCCAGCAGCAAGAGGGGCCCTAATGAAAAACTGTTTTTT. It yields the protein CASSKRGPNEKLFF.

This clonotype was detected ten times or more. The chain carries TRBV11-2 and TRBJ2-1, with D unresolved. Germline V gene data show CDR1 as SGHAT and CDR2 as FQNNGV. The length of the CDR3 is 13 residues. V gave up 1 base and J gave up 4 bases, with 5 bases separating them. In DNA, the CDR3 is TGTGCCAGCAGCTTAGCCCGGTACAATGAGCAGTTCTTC. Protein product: CASSLARYNEQFF.

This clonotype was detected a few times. The CDR3 sequence: CAWSVPYEQFF. CDR3 bases: TGTGCCTGGAGTGTACCCTATGAGCAGTTCTTC. V gene TRBV30 combines with J gene TRBJ2-1; D is unresolved. Germline lookup yields CDR1 GTSNPN and CDR2 SVGIG (reference sequence). The CDR3 sequence is 11 residues long. Trimming shortened V by 0 bases and J by 8 bases, and 5 bases separated the two germline ends.

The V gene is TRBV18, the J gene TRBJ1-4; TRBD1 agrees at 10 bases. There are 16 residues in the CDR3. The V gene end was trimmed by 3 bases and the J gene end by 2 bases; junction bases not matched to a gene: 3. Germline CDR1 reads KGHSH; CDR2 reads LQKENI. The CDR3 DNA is TGTGCCAGCTCACCTGGACAGGGGGGCACTAATGAAAAACTGTTTTTT. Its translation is CASSPGQGGTNEKLFF.

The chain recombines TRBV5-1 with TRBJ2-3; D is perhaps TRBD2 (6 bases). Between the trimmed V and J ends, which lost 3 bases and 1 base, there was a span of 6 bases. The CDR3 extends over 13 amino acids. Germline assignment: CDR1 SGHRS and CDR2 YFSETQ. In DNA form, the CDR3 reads TGCGCCAGCAGCTGGAGGGGCACAGATACGCAGTATTTT. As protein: CASSWRGTDTQYF.

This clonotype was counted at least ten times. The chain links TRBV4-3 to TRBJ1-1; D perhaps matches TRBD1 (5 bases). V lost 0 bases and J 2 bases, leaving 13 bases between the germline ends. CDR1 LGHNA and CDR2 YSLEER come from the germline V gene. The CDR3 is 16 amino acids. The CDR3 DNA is TGCGCCAGCAGCCAAGAGGGAAGCGGGGCCAACACTGAAGCTTTCTTT. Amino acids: CASSQEGSGANTEAFF.

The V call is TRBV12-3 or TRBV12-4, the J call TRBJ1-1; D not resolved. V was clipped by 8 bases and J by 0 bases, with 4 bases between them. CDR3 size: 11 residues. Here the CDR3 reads CASALNTEAFF. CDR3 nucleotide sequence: TGTGCCAGCGCGTTGAACACTGAAGCTTTCTTT.

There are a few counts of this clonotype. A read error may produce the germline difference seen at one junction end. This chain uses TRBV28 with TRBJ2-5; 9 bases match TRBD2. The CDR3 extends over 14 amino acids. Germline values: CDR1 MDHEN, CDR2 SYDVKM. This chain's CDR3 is CASRERGEYNEQSF. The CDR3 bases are TGTGCCAGCAGAGAGCGGGGGGAATACAATGAGCAGTCCTTC.

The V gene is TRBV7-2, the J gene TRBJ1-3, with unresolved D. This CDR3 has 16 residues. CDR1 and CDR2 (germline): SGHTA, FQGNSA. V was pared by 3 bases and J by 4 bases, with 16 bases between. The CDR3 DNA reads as TGTGCCAGCAGCTTCGGGCAGGCGAATACAGGAAACACCATATATTTT. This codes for CASSFGQANTGNTIYF. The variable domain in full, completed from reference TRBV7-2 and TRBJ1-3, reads GAGVSQSPSNKVTEKGKDVELRCDPISGHTALYWYRQSLGQGLEFLIYFQGNSAPDKSGLPSDRFSAERTGGSVSTLTIQRTQQEDSAVYLCASSFGQANTGNTIYFGEGSWLTVV.

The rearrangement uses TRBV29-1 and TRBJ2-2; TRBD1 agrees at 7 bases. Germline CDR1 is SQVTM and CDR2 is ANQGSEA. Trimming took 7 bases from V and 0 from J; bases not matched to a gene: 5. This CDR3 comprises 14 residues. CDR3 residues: CSGLTGPNTGELFF. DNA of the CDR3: TGCAGCGGCCTGACAGGGCCGAACACCGGGGAGCTGTTTTTT.

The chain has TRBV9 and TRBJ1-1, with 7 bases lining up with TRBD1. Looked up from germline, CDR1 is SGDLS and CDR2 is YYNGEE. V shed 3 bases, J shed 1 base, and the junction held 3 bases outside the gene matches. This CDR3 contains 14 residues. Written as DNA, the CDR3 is TGTGCCAGCAGCGCAAGACAGGGGAACACTGAAGCTTTCTTT. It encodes CASSARQGNTEAFF.

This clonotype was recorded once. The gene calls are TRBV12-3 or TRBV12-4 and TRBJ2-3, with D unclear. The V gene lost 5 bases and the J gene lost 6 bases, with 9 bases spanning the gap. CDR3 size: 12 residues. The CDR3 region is CASSRAVDTQYF. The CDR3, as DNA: TGTGCCAGCAGTCGGGCAGTGGATACGCAGTATTTT.

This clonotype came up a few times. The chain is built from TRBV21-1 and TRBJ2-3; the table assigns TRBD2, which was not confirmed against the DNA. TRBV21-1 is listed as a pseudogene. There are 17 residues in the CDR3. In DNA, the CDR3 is TGTGCCAGCAGCAAAGGCCCCCTAGCGGGGGCCACAGATACGCAGTATTTT. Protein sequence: CASSKGPLAGATDTQYF.

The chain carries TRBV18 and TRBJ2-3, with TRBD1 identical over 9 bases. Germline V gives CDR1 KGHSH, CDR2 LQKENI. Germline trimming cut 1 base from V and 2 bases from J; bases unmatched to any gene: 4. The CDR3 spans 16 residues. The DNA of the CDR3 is TGTGCCAGCTCACCACAAAGGGACAGGGACACAGATACGCAGTATTTT. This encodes CASSPQRDRDTDTQYF. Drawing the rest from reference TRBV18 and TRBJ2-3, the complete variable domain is NAGVMQNPRHLVRRRGQEARLRCSPMKGHSHVYWYRQLPEEGLKFMVYLQKENIIDESGMPKERFSAEFPKEGPSILRIQQVVRGDSAAYFCASSPQRDRDTDTQYFGPGTRLTVL.

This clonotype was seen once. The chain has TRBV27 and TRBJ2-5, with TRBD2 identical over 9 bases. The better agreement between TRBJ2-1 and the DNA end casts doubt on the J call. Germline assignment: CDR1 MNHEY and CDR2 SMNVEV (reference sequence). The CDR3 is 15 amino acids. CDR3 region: CASLAGPSSYNEQFF. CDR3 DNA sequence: TGTGCCAGCCTAGCGGGGCCCAGCTCCTACAATGAGCAGTTCTTC.

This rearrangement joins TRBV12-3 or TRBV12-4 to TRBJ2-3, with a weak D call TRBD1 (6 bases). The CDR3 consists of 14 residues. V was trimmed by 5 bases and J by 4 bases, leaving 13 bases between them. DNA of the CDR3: TGTGCCAGCAGTGCCACAGGGAGCGCAGATACGCAGTATTTT. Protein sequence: CASSATGSADTQYF.

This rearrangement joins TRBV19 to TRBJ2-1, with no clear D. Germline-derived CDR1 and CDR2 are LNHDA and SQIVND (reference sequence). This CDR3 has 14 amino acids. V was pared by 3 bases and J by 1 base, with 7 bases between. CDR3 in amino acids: CASSIRLSYNEQFF. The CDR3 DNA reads TGTGCCAGTAGTATTCGCCTATCCTACAATGAGCAGTTCTTC.